Listed here are 8 T cell receptor beta chains from one sample, sequenced in a study of post-analysis software for immune sequencing data. Study outcomes and limitations: Patients showed TRBV5-6, TRBV5-1 and TRBV20-1 among a handful of TRBV segments more frequent than in controls.

Unique molecular identifiers were built into the TCR beta cDNA libraries. TCRdb called the PCR reads again in MiXCR, with one record for every CDR3 protein. The sample yields 350,000 to 450,000 distinct CDR3 sequences, approximately 37% seen once. These TCRs are of unknown antigen specificity. The sample taken for sequencing was blood. The receptors originated from a girl aged 2-9 years with multiple sclerosis.

J is TRBJ1-5 and V is TRBV20-1; 7 nucleotides align to TRBD1. After removal of 4 bases from V and 0 bases from J, the junction contained 6 bases not matched to a gene. CDR3 length: 15 residues. Germline V lookup: CDR1 DFQATT, CDR2 SNEGSKA (reference sequence). The CDR3 DNA reads TGCAGTGCTATCGGACAGGACTATAGCAATCAGCCCCAGCATTTT. Its protein is CSAIGQDYSNQPQHF.

The V and J genes are TRBV20-1 and TRBJ1-5; tentatively, D is TRBD1 (5 bases). Germline CDR1 DFQATT, CDR2 SNEGSKA (reference sequence). Trimming pared 1 base from V and 0 bases from J, leaving 7 bases between. There are 14 residues in the CDR3. In DNA, the CDR3 is TGCAGTGCTAGAGGCAGGGCTAGCAATCAGCCCCAGCATTTT. Protein: CSARGRASNQPQHF.

This clonotype has ten or more counts. This chain uses TRBV7-3 with TRBJ2-1, with 7 positions matching TRBD2. Germline V CDR1 and CDR2: SGHTA, FQGTGA. This CDR3 has 16 amino acids. With V trimmed by 4 bases and J by 0 bases, 6 bases remained unmatched. The CDR3 sequence: CASSYDGRSSYNEQFF. Here the CDR3 DNA reads TGTGCCAGCAGCTACGACGGGAGGAGCTCCTACAATGAGCAGTTCTTC.

This chain connects TRBV3-1 to TRBJ1-6, with D possibly TRBD1 on 5 matching bases. The ends were cut back, 3 bases at V and 7 bases at J, with 13 bases in the middle. Germline values: CDR1 LGHDT, CDR2 YNNKEL (reference sequence). This CDR3 has 15 residues. CDR3 nucleotides: TGTGCCAGCAGCCAGGCAGGGATAAGAAATTCACCCCTCCACTTT. As protein: CASSQAGIRNSPLHF.

V and J are TRBV12-3 or TRBV12-4 and TRBJ1-5; D remains ambiguous. V gave up 4 bases and J gave up 0 bases, with 22 bases separating them. This CDR3 region has 19 residues. CDR3 DNA sequence: TGTGCCAGCAGTTCAACCGGTCGCGGCATCCGAAATAGCAATCAGCCCCAGCATTTT. It codes for CASSSTGRGIRNSNQPQHF.

V and J are TRBV7-9 and TRBJ2-3; D is perhaps TRBD1 (5 bases). The ends were cut back, 4 bases at V and 4 bases at J, with 18 bases in the middle. Germline loops: CDR1 SEHNR, CDR2 FQNEAQ (reference sequence). The CDR3 sequence is 16 residues long. The CDR3 DNA reads as TGTGCCAGCAGCTACTCGACCATCGCCAGGGCAGATACGCAGTATTTT. Translating gives CASSYSTIARADTQYF.

This clonotype was seen a handful of times. The chain links TRBV28 to TRBJ2-5; TRBD2 agrees at 11 bases. The CDR3 runs to 17 residues. V gave up 8 bases and J gave up 2 bases; unmatched junction bases: 13. In germline, CDR1 is MDHEN, CDR2 SYDVKM. CDR3 DNA sequence: TGTGCCAGCTCCCCCCGTCTAGCGGGGGGCAAACAAGAGACCCAGTACTTC. Translated: CASSPRLAGGKQETQYF.

The gene calls are TRBV7-6 and TRBJ1-1; weak D call: TRBD1 (6 bases). Germline CDR1 reads SGHVS; CDR2 reads FNYEAQ. This CDR3 region has 18 residues. V was shortened by 0 bases and J by 1 base, with 18 bases between the two germline ends. The CDR3 loop reads CASSLAPVHRDGNTEAFF. The CDR3 DNA follows: TGTGCCAGCAGCTTAGCCCCCGTACACAGGGATGGGAACACTGAAGCTTTCTTT.